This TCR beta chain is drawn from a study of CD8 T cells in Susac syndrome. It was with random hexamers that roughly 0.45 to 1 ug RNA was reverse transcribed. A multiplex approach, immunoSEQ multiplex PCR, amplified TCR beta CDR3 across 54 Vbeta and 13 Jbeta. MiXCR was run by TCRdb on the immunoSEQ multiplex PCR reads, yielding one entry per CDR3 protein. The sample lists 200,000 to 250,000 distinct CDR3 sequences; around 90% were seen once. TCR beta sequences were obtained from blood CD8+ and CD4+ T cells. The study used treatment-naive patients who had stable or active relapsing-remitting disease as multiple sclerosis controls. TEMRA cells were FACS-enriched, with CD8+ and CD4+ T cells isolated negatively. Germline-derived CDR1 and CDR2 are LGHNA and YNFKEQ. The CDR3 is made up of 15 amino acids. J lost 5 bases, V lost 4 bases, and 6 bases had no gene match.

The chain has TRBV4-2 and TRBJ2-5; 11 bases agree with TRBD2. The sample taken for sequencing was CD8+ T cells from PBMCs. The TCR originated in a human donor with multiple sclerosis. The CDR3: CASSPGTSGGETQYF. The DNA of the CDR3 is TGTGCCAGCAGCCCCGGGACTAGCGGAGGGGAGACCCAGTACTTC.